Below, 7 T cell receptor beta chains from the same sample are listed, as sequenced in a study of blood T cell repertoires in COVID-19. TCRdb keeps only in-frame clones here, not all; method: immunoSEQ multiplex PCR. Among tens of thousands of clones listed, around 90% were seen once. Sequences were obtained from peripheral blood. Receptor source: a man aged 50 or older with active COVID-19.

CDR3 sequence reads: CASSEWGLAGGPSSYNEQFF. CDR3 nucleotide sequence: TGTGCCAGCAGTGAATGGGGGCTAGCGGGAGGCCCTAGCTCCTACAATGAGCAGTTCTTC. The rearrangement links TRBV2 to TRBJ2-1; 11 bases fit TRBD2. The germline V gene has CDR1 SNHLY and CDR2 FYNNEI. Unmatched junction bases numbered 12, after V lost 2 bases and J lost 0 bases. CDR3 length: 20 residues.

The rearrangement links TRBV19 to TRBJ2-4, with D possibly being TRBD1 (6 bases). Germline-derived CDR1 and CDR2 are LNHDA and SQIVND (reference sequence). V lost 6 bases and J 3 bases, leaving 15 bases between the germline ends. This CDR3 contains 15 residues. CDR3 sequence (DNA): TGTGCCAGTAGCCAAGGGGGTCTGGGCAAAAACATTCAGTACTTC. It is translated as CASSQGGLGKNIQYF.

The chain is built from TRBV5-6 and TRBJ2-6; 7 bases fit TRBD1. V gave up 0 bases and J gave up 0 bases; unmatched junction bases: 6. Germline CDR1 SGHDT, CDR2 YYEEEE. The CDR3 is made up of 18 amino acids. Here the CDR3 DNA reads TGTGCCAGCAGCTTGGGAGACAGGGCCTTCTCTGGGGCCAACGTCCTGACTTTC. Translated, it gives CASSLGDRAFSGANVLTF.

For the CDR3, the DNA is TGTGCCACCAGTGATTTGCACGGACAGAGGATCCCAGATACGCAGTATTTT. Protein sequence: CATSDLHGQRIPDTQYF. The rearrangement uses TRBV24-1 and TRBJ2-3, with a tentative D call TRBD1 (6 bases). This CDR3 has 17 amino acids. Germline assignment: CDR1 KGHDR and CDR2 SFDVKD. Trimming shortened V by 0 bases and J by 4 bases, and 16 bases separated the two germline ends.

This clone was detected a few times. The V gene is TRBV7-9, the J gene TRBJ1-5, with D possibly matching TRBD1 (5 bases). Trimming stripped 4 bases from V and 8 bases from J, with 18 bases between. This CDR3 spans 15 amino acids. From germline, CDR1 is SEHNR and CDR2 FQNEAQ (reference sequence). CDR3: CASSSTGTRTEPQHF. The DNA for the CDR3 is TGTGCCAGCAGCTCAACCGGGACTAGAACTGAGCCCCAGCATTTT.

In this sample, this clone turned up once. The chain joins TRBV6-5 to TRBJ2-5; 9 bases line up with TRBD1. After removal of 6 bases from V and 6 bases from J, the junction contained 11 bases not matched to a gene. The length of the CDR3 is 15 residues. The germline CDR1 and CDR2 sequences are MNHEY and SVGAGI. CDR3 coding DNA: TGTGCCAGCAGGTCCGGGACAGGGAGAGTGCAGACCCAGTACTTC. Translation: CASRSGTGRVQTQYF.

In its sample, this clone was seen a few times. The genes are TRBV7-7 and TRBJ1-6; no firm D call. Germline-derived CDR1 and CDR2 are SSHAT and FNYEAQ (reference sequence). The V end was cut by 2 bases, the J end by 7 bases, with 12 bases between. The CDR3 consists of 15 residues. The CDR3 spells CASSLTPEGNSPLHF. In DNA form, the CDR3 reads TGTGCCAGCAGCTTAACACCCGAGGGCAATTCACCCCTCCACTTT.